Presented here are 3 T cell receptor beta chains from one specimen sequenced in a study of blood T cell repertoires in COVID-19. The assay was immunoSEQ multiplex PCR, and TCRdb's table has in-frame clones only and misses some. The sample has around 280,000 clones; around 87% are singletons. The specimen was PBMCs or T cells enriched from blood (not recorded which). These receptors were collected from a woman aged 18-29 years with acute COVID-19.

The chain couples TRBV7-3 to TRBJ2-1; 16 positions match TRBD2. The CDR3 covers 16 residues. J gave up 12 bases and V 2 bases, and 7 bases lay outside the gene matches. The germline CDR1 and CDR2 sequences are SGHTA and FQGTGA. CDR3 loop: CASSLGGTSGRGLQFF. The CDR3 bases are TGTGCCAGCAGCTTAGGAGGGACTAGCGGGAGGGGTTTGCAGTTCTTC.

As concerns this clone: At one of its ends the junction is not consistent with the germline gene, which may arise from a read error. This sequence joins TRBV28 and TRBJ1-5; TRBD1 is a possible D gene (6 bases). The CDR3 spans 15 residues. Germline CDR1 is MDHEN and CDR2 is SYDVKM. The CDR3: CASNLGGMRDQPQHF. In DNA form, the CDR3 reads TGTGCCAGCAATTTAGGGGGGATGAGGGACCAGCCCCAGCATTTT.

For the CDR3, the DNA is TGTGCCAGCAGGGAACTGGTAGGGGCGAACACTGAAGCTTTCTTT. Residues: CASRELVGANTEAFF. J is TRBJ1-1 and V is TRBV2; perhaps TRBD1 as D (5 bases). V gave up 6 bases and J gave up 1 base, with 15 bases separating them. The length of the CDR3 is 15 residues. CDR1 and CDR2 from the germline V gene are SNHLY and FYNNEI. The full variable domain, with the rest looked up from reference TRBV2 and TRBJ1-1, is EPEVTQTPSHQVTQMGQEVILRCVPISNHLYFYWYRQILGQKVEFLVSFYNNEISEKSEIFDDQFSVERPDGSNFTLKIRSTKLEDSAMYFCASRELVGANTEAFFGQGTRLTVV.